This T cell receptor (beta chain) came from a study of OX40 agonist ivuxolimab in advanced cancers. Overall study context: Enrolled patients in dose escalation had cancers that were hepatocellular carcinoma, melanoma, renal cell or head and neck cancer.

The table came from immunoSEQ multiplex PCR; TCRdb's copy has only in-frame clones and leaves some out. The table has tens of thousands of clones, around 80% seen once; the top ten hold around a quarter. Germline V lookup: CDR1 SGHTA, CDR2 FQGNSA. This CDR3 spans 15 amino acids. V was clipped by 3 bases and J by 3 bases; unmatched bases: 6. A remark on this clone: The antigen remains unidentified.

Study results and caveats: Among the lowest peripheral clonal expansion occurred in 0.1-3.0 mg/kg partial responders.

Peripheral blood came from all dose cohorts at three timepoints. This clonotype was sampled from an adult with an advanced solid tumor such as melanoma, head and neck, liver or kidney cancer. Material: CD4+ or CD8+ T cells sorted from blood, obtained in a trial of the OX40 agonist ivuxolimab. This sequence joins TRBV7-2 and TRBJ2-7; 9 bases line up with TRBD1. This chain's CDR3 is CASSFRDREYYEQYF. In DNA, the CDR3 is TGTGCCAGCAGCTTCCGGGACAGGGAATACTACGAGCAGTACTTC. Based on the CDR3 plus reference TRBV7-2 and TRBJ2-7, the full variable domain is GAGVSQSPSNKVTEKGKDVELRCDPISGHTALYWYRQSLGQGLEFLIYFQGNSAPDKSGLPSDRFSAERTGGSVSTLTIQRTQQEDSAVYLCASSFRDREYYEQYFGPGTRLTVT.